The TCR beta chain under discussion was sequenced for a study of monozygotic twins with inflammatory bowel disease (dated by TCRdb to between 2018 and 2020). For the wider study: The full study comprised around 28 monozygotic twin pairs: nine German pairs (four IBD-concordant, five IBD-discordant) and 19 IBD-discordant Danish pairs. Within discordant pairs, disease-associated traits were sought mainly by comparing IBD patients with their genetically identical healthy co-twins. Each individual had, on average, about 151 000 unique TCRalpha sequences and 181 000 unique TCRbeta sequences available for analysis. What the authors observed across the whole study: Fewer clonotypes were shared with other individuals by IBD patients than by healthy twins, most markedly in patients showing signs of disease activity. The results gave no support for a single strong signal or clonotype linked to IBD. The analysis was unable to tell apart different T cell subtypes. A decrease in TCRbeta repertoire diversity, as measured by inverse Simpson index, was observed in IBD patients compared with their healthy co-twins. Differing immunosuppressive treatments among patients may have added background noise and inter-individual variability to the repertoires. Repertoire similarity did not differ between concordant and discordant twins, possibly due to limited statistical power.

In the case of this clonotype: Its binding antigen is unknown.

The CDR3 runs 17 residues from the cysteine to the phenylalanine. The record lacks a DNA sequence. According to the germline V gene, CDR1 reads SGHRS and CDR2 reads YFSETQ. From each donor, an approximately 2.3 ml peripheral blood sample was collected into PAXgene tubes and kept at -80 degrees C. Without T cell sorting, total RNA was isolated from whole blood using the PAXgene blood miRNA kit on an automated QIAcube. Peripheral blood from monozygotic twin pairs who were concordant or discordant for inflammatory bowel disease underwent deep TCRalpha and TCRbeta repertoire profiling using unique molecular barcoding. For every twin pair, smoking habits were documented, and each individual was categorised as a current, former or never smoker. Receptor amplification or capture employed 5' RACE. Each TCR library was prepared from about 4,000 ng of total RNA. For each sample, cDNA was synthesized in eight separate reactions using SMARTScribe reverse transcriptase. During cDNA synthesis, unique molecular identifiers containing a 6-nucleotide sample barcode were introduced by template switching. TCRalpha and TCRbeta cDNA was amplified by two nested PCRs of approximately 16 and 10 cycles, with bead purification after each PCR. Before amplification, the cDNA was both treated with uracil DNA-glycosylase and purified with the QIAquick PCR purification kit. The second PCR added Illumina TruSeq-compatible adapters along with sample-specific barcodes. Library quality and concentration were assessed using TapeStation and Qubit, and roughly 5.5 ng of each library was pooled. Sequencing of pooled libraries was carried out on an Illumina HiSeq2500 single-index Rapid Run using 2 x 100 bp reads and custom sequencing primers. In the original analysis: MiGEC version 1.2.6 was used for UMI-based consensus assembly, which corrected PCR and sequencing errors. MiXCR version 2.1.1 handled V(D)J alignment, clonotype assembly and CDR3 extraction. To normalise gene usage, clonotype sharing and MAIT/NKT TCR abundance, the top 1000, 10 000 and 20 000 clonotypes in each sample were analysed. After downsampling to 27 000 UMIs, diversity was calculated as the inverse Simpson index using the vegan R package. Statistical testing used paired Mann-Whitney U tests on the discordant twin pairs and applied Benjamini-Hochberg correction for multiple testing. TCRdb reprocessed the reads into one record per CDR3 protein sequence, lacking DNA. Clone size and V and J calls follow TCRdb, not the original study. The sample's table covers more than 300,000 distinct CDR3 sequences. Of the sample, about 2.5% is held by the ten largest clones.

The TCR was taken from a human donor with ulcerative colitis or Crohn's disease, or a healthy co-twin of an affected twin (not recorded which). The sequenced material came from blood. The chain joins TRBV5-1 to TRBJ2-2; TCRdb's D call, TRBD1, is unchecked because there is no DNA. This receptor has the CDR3 CASSQTTGALNTGELFF.